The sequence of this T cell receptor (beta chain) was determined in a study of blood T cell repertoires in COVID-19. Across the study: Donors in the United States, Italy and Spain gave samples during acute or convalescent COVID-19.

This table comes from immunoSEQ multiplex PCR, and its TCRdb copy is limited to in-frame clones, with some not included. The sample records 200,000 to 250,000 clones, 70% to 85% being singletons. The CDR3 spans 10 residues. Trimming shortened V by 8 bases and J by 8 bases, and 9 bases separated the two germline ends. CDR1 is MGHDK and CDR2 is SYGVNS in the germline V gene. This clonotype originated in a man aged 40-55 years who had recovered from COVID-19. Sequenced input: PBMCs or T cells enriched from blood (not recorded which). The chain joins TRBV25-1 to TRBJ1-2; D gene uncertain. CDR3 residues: CASESGGYTF. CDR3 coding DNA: TGTGCCAGCGAATCAGGAGGCTACACCTTC.